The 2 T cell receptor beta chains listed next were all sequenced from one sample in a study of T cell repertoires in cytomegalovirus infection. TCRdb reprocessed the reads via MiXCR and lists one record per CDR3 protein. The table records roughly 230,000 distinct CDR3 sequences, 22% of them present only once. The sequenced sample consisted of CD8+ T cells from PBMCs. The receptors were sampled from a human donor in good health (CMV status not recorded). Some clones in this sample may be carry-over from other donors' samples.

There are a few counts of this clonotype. CDR3 region: CSVEDLGGGSDTQYF. Written as DNA, the CDR3 is TGCAGCGTTGAAGATCTTGGCGGGGGATCAGATACGCAGTATTTT. V usage is TRBV29-1 and J usage is TRBJ2-3; 7 positions agree with TRBD2. Trimming at V came to 0 bases and at J to 4 bases, leaving 7 bases not matched to a gene. This CDR3 has 15 residues. Germline-derived CDR1 and CDR2 are SQVTM and ANQGSEA.

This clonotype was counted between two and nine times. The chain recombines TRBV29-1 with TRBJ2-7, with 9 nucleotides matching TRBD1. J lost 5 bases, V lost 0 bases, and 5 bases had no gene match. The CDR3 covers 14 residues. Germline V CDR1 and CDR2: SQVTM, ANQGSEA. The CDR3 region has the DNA TGCAGCGTTGAAGAAATGGGACAGGGCGACGAGCAGTACTTC. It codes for CSVEEMGQGDEQYF.